This TCR beta chain was profiled in a study of CD8+ T cells in alopecia areata. The study, taken as a whole, reports: Sequencing of scalp tissue also captures the resident alphabeta T cells of normal skin. Elevated clonality characterized lesional scalp relative to normal scalp, particularly in alopecia totalis/universalis.

In alopecia areata patients, both lesional scalp punch biopsies and peripheral blood were collected. Looked up from germline, CDR1 is MGHDK and CDR2 is SYGVNS. Trimming shortened V by 3 bases and J by 3 bases, and 8 bases separated the two germline ends. The CDR3 covers 13 residues. The authors extracted RNA and reverse transcribed it into cDNA as the sequencing template. TCRdb's copy holds only in-frame clones and misses some; the assay was immunoSEQ multiplex PCR. The top ten clones hold under 35% of a sample with some 22,000 clones, about 50% of them seen once. The table lists this clone with a few counts. Antigen unknown.

Sequencing input: NKG2D-high CD8+ T cells sorted from blood. The chain couples TRBV25-1 to TRBJ1-2; maybe TRBD1 (6 bases). The receptor's source is a human donor with alopecia areata. CDR3 amino acids: CASSEGGYYGYTF. Here the CDR3 DNA reads TGTGCCAGCAGTGAGGGGGGCTACTATGGCTACACCTTC.